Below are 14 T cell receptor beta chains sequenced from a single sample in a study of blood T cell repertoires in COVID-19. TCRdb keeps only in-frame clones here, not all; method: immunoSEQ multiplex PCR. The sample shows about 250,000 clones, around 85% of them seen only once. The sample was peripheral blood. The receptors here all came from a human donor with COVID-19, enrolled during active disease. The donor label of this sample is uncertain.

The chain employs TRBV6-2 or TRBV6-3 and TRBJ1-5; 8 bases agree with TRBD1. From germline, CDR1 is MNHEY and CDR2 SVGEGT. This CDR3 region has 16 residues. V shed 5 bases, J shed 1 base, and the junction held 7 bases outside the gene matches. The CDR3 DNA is TGTGCCAGCAGTCCCCCTCACAGGGGGAGCAATCAGCCCCAGCATTTT. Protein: CASSPPHRGSNQPQHF.

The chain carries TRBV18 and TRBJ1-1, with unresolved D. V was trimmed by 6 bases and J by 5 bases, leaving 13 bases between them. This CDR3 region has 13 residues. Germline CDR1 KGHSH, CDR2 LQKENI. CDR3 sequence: CASSPSRGTEAFF. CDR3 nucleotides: TGTGCCAGCTCTCCCTCTCGGGGAACTGAAGCTTTCTTT. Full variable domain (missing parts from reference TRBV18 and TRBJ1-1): NAGVMQNPRHLVRRRGQEARLRCSPMKGHSHVYWYRQLPEEGLKFMVYLQKENIIDESGMPKERFSAEFPKEGPSILRIQQVVRGDSAAYFCASSPSRGTEAFFGQGTRLTVV.

CDR3 nucleotide sequence: TGTGCCTGGACACAGGGGTTGGTGACTGAAGCTTTCTTT. As protein: CAWTQGLVTEAFF. The rearrangement joins TRBV30 to TRBJ1-1; TRBD1 matches at 7 bases. In germline, CDR1 is GTSNPN, CDR2 SVGIG (reference sequence). Trimming removed 4 bases from V and 5 bases from J; junction bases left unmatched: 7. The CDR3 sequence is 13 residues long.

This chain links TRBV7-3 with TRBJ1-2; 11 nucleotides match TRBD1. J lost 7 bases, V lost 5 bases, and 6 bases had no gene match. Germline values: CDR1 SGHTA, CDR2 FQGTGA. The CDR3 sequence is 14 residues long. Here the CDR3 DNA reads TGTGCCAGCAGCACGGGGACAGGGGGTGGTGGCTACACCTTC. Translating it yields CASSTGTGGGGYTF.

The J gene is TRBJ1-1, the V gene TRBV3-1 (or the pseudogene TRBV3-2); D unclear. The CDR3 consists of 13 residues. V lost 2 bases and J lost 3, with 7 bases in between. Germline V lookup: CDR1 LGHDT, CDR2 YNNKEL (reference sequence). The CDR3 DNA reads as TGTGCCAGCAGCCAAACAGACGACACTGAAGCTTTCTTT. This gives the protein CASSQTDDTEAFF.

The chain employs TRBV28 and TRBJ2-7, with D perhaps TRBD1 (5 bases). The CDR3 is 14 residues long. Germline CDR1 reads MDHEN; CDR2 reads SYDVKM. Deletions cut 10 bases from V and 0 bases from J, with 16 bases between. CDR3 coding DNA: TGTGCCATCTCTCGCCACAGGAGCTCCTACGAGCAGTACTTC. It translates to CAISRHRSSYEQYF.

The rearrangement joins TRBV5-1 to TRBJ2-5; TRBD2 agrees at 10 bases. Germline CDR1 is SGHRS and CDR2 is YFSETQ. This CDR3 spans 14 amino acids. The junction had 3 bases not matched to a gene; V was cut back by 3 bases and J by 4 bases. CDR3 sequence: CASSSLAGVETQYF. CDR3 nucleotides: TGCGCCAGCAGCTCTCTAGCGGGAGTAGAGACCCAGTACTTC.

The CDR3 loop is CASSSGTQYYTEAFF. CDR3 bases: TGTGCCAGCAGCTCGGGGACACAATATTACACTGAAGCTTTCTTT. The chain employs TRBV11-2 and TRBJ1-1, with D possibly being TRBD1 (6 bases). The CDR3 consists of 15 residues. Germline V CDR1 and CDR2: SGHAT, FQNNGV. V gave up 4 bases and J gave up 3 bases, with 15 bases separating them.

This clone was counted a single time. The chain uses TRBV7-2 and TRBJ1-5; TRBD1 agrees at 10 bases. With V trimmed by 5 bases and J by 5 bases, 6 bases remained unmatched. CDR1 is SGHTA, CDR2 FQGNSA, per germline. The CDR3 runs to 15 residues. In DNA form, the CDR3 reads TGTGCCAGCAGCCCTGAGGACAGGGGGGATCAGCCCCAGCATTTT. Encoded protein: CASSPEDRGDQPQHF.

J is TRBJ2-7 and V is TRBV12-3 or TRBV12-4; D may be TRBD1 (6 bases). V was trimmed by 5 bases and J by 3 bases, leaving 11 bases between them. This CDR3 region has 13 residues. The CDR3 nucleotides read TGTGCCAGCAGTATTCAGGACAGCTACGAGCAGTACTTC. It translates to CASSIQDSYEQYF.

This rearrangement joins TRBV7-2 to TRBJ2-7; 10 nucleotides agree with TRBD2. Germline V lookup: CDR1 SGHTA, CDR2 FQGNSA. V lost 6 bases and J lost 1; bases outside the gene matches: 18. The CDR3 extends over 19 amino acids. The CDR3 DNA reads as TGTGCCAGCAGTTCCTACAGGGGCCGGGTAGCGGGAGGTTCCTACGAGCAGTACTTC. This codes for CASSSYRGRVAGGSYEQYF.

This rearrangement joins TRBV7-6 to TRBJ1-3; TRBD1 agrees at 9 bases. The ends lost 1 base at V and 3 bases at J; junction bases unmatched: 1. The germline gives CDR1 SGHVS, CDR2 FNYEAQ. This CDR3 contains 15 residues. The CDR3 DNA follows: TGTGCCAGCAGCTTAGACAGGGGGCTTGGAAACACCATATATTTT. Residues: CASSLDRGLGNTIYF.

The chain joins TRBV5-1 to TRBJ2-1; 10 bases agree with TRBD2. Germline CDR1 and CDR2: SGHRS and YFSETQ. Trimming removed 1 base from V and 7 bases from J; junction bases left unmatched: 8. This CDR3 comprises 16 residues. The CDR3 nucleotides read TGCGCCAGCAGCTTGAATCTAGCGGGAGTGGAGAATGAGCAGTTCTTC. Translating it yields CASSLNLAGVENEQFF.

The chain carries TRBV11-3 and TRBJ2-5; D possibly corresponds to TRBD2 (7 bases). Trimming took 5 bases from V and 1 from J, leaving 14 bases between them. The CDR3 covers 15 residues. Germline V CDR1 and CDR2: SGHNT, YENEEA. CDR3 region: CASSNAGGPQETQYF. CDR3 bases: TGTGCCAGCAGCAACGCCGGGGGGCCCCAAGAGACCCAGTACTTC.